The sequence of this T cell receptor (beta chain) was determined in a study of blood T cell repertoires in COVID-19 (dated by TCRdb to 2019 to 2021). General notes on the study: Samples from collaborators originated in the United States, Italy and Spain and spanned both the acute and convalescent phases of COVID-19. The material from the prospective study consisted of cDNA or gDNA derived from T cells, B-cell-depleted T cells, or PBMCs. The dataset comprised deeply sampled blood TCRbeta repertoires from subjects exposed to, actively infected with, or recovered from COVID-19. The repertoires were released in a freely available public database meant as a resource for research on the immune response to SARS-CoV-2. The samples were drawn from the first 160 participants of the ongoing ImmuneRACE study and from some 1,300 subjects provided by 6 global collaborators. A de-identified subject ID, COVID-19 status, age in years and sex were almost always included in the sample metadata. HLA class I and class II types, where available, came from metadata supplied by the sample provider rather than from assay-based typing. What the work shows at the level of the full study, not this receptor alone: The quantity of clinical and demographic metadata differed by source and by participant and was supplied without curation.

The collaborating institutions used their own protocols to collect whole blood in K2EDTA tubes. For TCRbeta analysis, collaborator samples were shipped as frozen whole blood, as isolated PBMCs, or as DNA extracted from either sample type. TCRbeta CDR3 regions were amplified from genomic DNA by means of the immunoSEQ Assay, a bias-controlled multiplex PCR. The paper's data handling went like this. Nucleated cell counts per sample were estimated from amplification of reference gene primers within the assay. Sequence reads were collapsed and filtered to measure the absolute abundance of every unique TCRbeta CDR3 rearrangement. Productive Simpson clonality was computed per sample as the square root of Simpson's diversity index over productive rearrangements. TCRdb re-hosts the immuneACCESS table, in-frame sequences only. Its copies lack some clones; in the studies checked, an unresolved V gene accounts for under half of them, and the cause for the rest is not known. D and trimming were read from the DNA, whereas the V and J calls and clone size are those reported in that table. This sample is represented by under 100,000 clones; about nine tenths of them were singletons. The top ten clones comprise 3% to 4% of the sample.

As to this clone: The antigen this receptor binds is unknown. Base quality data are lacking; no much larger clone is found one base away.

This receptor was taken from a woman in her seventies with acute or convalescent COVID-19. The sequencing input was peripheral blood.

The CDR3 loop reads CASSLVRIAQDTQYF. The bases read TGTGCCAGCAGCTTAGTTCGGATAGCACAAGATACGCAGTATTTT. The rearrangement joined TRBV7-8 to TRBJ2-3; no D gene call is confident. Cut back by 1 base and 5 bases, the V and J ends lie 13 bases apart. The CDR3 contains 15 residues, cysteine and phenylalanine counted. Only the CDR3 region is kept as DNA, spanning 45 bases read in frame from base 1. As encoded in the germline V gene, CDR1 is SGHVS while CDR2 is FQNEAQ.